Listed here are 21 T cell receptor beta chains from one sample, sequenced in a study of T cells after yellow fever vaccination (dated by TCRdb to about 2019). The sample's treatment or condition, from its label and the paper: live attenuated yellow fever vaccine strain. Receptors were amplified or captured by 5' RACE. The reads were generated on an Illumina HiSeq 2500. The public reads were run again by TCRdb, first through fastp at Q25 and then through MiXCR, and only productive beta chains were kept. Entries that share a CDR3 protein sequence are merged under the most common genes and DNA. The sample data list 620,000 or so distinct CDR3 sequences, and about 12% of these were observed just once. The top ten hold about 15% of the sample. Here the sequenced sample was PBMCs, taken on the day of the yellow fever booster vaccination. The receptors were gathered from a man aged 25 to 45 who received the YFV17D yellow fever vaccine.

The chain links TRBV5-1 to TRBJ2-7; no clear D gene. The CDR3 extends over 14 amino acids. Germline assignment: CDR1 SGHRS and CDR2 YFSETQ. V lost 0 bases, J lost 3 bases, and 10 bases lay in between. CDR3 in DNA: TGCGCCAGCAGCTTGGGAGGCATAGTCTACGAGCAGTACTTC. Its protein is CASSLGGIVYEQYF.

Details on this clonotype: A much bigger clone sits one base away, suggesting this may be a read error. The chain employs TRBV5-1 and TRBJ1-2; TRBD1 is a possible D gene (6 bases). The CDR3 sequence is 17 residues long. Per the germline V gene, CDR1 is SGHRS and CDR2 is YFSETQ. The V end lost 3 bases, the J end lost 2 bases, and 20 bases lay between the germline ends. This CDR3 reads CASSSGSGTYSNYGYTF. CDR3 sequence (DNA): TGCGCCAGCAGCTCGGGATCCGGGACATACTCCAACTATGGCTACACCTTC. The variable domain in full, completed from reference TRBV5-1 and TRBJ1-2, reads KAGVTQTPRYLIKTRGQQVTLSCSPISGHRSVSWYQQTPGQGLQFLFEYFSETQRNKGNFPGRFSGRQFSNSRSEMNVSTLELGDSALYLCASSSGSGTYSNYGYTFGSGTRLTVV.

The gene calls are TRBV10-3 and TRBJ2-3; no clear D gene. The ends were cut back, 4 bases at V and 6 bases at J, with 11 bases in the middle. CDR3 size: 13 residues. Germline loops: CDR1 ENHRY, CDR2 SYGVKD. The chain's CDR3 is CAISGPAEDTQYF. Written as DNA, the CDR3 is TGTGCCATCAGTGGTCCTGCTGAGGATACGCAGTATTTT.

This clonotype was detected many times. This chain connects TRBV7-9 to TRBJ2-7; D uncertain. V gave up 5 bases and J gave up 3 bases, with 5 bases separating them. Germline CDR1 reads SEHNR; CDR2 reads FQNEAQ (reference sequence). The CDR3 has 11 amino acids. CDR3 DNA: TGTGCCAGCAGCGCCTACTACGAGCAGTACTTC. Its protein is CASSAYYEQYF.

This chain links TRBV20-1 with TRBJ2-7; weak D call: TRBD1 (6 bases). Germline values: CDR1 DFQATT, CDR2 SNEGSKA (reference sequence). V gave up 2 bases and J gave up 0 bases, with 14 bases separating them. CDR3 length: 15 residues. The CDR3 loop reads CSARPGTLSSYEQYF. The CDR3 DNA is TGCAGTGCTAGACCCGGGACACTTAGCTCCTACGAGCAGTACTTC.

A few counts support this clonotype. CDR3 residues: CASGTIDGQIYEQYF. For the CDR3, the DNA is TGTGCCAGCGGCACTATAGACGGACAGATCTACGAGCAGTACTTC. This chain links TRBV5-4 with TRBJ2-7; possibly TRBD1 for D (6 bases). Deletions cut 7 bases from V and 3 bases from J, with 20 bases between. The CDR3 is made up of 15 amino acids. Germline V gene sequence: CDR1 SGHNT, CDR2 YYREEE (reference sequence).

The chain joins TRBV14 to TRBJ2-3; D possibly matches TRBD1 or TRBD2 (5 bases each). Between the trimmed V and J ends, which lost 6 bases and 5 bases, there was a span of 9 bases. Germline lookup yields CDR1 SGHDN and CDR2 FVKESK. CDR3 length: 12 residues. Here the CDR3 reads CASRGPEDTQYF. The CDR3 nucleotides read TGTGCCAGCAGGGGACCGGAAGATACGCAGTATTTT. Full variable domain (outside the CDR3, taken from reference TRBV14 and TRBJ2-3): EAGVTQFPSHSVIEKGQTVTLRCDPISGHDNLYWYRRVMGKEIKFLLHFVKESKQDESGMPNNRFLAERTGGTYSTLKVQPAELEDSGVYFCASRGPEDTQYFGPGTRLTVL.

This clonotype was observed at least ten times. CDR3 bases: TGTGCCAGCAGTTGGGGAACGCCCAACAATGAGCAGTTCTTC. Its protein is CASSWGTPNNEQFF. The chain couples TRBV6-5 to TRBJ2-1, with unresolved D. Germline V lookup: CDR1 MNHEY, CDR2 SVGAGI. V gave up 4 bases and J gave up 5 bases, with 12 bases separating them. The CDR3 sequence is 14 residues long.

This clonotype was counted between two and nine times. This rearrangement joins TRBV6-5 to TRBJ2-4; 8 nucleotides align to TRBD2. The CDR3 is 16 amino acids. After removal of 6 bases from V and 1 base from J, the junction contained 8 bases not matched to a gene. Germline CDR1 reads MNHEY; CDR2 reads SVGAGI. The CDR3 protein is CASSTGTSVAKNIQYF. CDR3 bases: TGTGCCAGCAGCACCGGGACTAGTGTGGCCAAAAACATTCAGTACTTC.

Concerning this clonotype itself: A much more abundant neighbour one base away suggests this may be a read error. The chain's CDR3 is CASKMGQGSTGELFF. In nucleotides, the CDR3 is TGTGCCAGCAAGATGGGACAGGGGAGCACCGGGGAGCTGTTTTTT. The V gene is TRBV12-3 or TRBV12-4, the J gene TRBJ2-2; 10 positions agree with TRBD1. The J segment lost 4 bases and the V segment lost 7 bases, leaving 6 bases of the junction unmatched. This CDR3 has 15 residues.

The rearrangement links TRBV7-2 to TRBJ2-7; D is possibly TRBD2 (5 bases). Trimming stripped 3 bases from V and 0 bases from J, with 15 bases between. Germline loops: CDR1 SGHTA, CDR2 FQGNSA. This CDR3 is built from 16 residues. DNA of the CDR3: TGTGCCAGCAGCTTTCTCGGTCCGGGAAGCTCCTACGAGCAGTACTTC. It translates to CASSFLGPGSSYEQYF.

This clonotype came up many times. The chain joins TRBV20-1 to TRBJ2-5; D call uncertain. Trimming left V 3 bases short and J 5 bases short, with 4 bases between. The CDR3 extends over 10 amino acids. The V gene's germline CDR1 is DFQATT and CDR2 SNEGSKA (reference sequence). The CDR3 protein is CSARSETQYF. The CDR3 bases are TGCAGTGCTAGGAGCGAGACCCAGTACTTC.

This clonotype was seen only a few times. The chain recombines TRBV19 with TRBJ2-1, with 10 bases matching TRBD2. Germline V gene sequence: CDR1 LNHDA, CDR2 SQIVND (reference sequence). The junction had 7 bases not matched to a gene; V was cut back by 2 bases and J by 9 bases. This CDR3 region has 15 residues. This chain's CDR3 is CASSIYLAGESEQFF. In DNA, the CDR3 is TGTGCCAGTAGTATATACCTAGCGGGAGAATCTGAGCAGTTCTTC.

This clonotype occurred a few times. V is TRBV12-3 or TRBV12-4 and J is TRBJ2-7, with D unresolved. The germline V and J ends were trimmed by 9 bases and 0 bases, with 12 bases remaining between them. The CDR3 spans 13 residues. The CDR3 region is CASKSASSYEQYF. The CDR3 nucleotides read TGTGCCAGTAAATCTGCGAGCTCCTACGAGCAGTACTTC.

This clonotype came up a few times. The chain is built from TRBV5-4 and TRBJ2-4; 11 bases fit TRBD2. Trimming took 5 bases from V and 11 from J; bases not matched to a gene: 6. Looked up from germline, CDR1 is SGHNT and CDR2 is YYREEE (reference sequence). The CDR3 spans 13 residues. CDR3 DNA sequence: TGTGCCAGCAGTTCCGGGACTAGCGGTCTTCAGTACTTC. This encodes CASSSGTSGLQYF.

This clonotype appeared many times. J is TRBJ2-1 and V is TRBV4-2; 9 nucleotides agree with TRBD2. The CDR3 extends over 16 amino acids. Germline loops: CDR1 LGHNA, CDR2 YNFKEQ. The ends lost 0 bases at V and 7 bases at J; junction bases unmatched: 7. This chain's CDR3 is CASSQEWAGGLNEQFF. The CDR3 nucleotides read TGTGCCAGCAGCCAAGAGTGGGCGGGAGGGTTAAATGAGCAGTTCTTC.

There are a few counts of this clonotype. The chain recombines TRBV30 with TRBJ1-4, with D possibly being TRBD1 (5 bases). Germline V gene data show CDR1 as GTSNPN and CDR2 as SVGIG (reference sequence). Trimming cost V 1 base and J 5 bases, with 14 bases left between them. There are 15 residues in the CDR3. CDR3 sequence reads: CAWSGTRGKNEKLFF. The CDR3 bases are TGTGCCTGGAGTGGGACCCGGGGCAAAAATGAAAAACTGTTTTTT.

The chain employs TRBV20-1 and TRBJ1-1, with D possibly matching TRBD1 (5 bases). Trimming took off 5 bases at V and 1 base at J, with 5 bases between the two ends. Germline CDR1 reads DFQATT; CDR2 reads SNEGSKA (reference sequence). CDR3 length: 11 residues. The CDR3 here is CSAGANTEAFF. The CDR3 DNA reads as TGCAGTGCTGGGGCGAACACTGAAGCTTTCTTT.

The chain carries TRBV27 and TRBJ1-1; the D is unclear. Germline CDR1 reads MNHEY; CDR2 reads SMNVEV (reference sequence). The CDR3 covers 13 residues. Trimming shortened V by 11 bases and J by 0 bases, and 13 bases separated the two germline ends. The CDR3 coding sequence is TGTGCCGCCAGCGCCGTAATGAACACTGAAGCTTTCTTT. It translates to CAASAVMNTEAFF.

This clonotype was detected many times. The chain employs TRBV29-1 and TRBJ2-5; D remains ambiguous. V was trimmed by 7 bases and J by 5 bases, leaving 11 bases between them. Germline CDR1 is SQVTM and CDR2 is ANQGSEA. The CDR3 totals 11 residues. The CDR3 region has the DNA TGCAGCGCCAGCGTTGGCGAGACCCAGTACTTC. Its protein is CSASVGETQYF.

This clonotype showed up just once. In nucleotides, the CDR3 is TGTGCCAGCAGTTACGGGACAGCTAATACCTACGAGCAGTACTTC. This encodes CASSYGTANTYEQYF. The chain combines TRBV6-5 with TRBJ2-7, with 7 positions matching TRBD1. This CDR3 has 15 residues. The V gene's germline CDR1 is MNHEY and CDR2 SVGAGI. J lost 2 bases, V lost 2 bases, and 6 bases had no gene match.